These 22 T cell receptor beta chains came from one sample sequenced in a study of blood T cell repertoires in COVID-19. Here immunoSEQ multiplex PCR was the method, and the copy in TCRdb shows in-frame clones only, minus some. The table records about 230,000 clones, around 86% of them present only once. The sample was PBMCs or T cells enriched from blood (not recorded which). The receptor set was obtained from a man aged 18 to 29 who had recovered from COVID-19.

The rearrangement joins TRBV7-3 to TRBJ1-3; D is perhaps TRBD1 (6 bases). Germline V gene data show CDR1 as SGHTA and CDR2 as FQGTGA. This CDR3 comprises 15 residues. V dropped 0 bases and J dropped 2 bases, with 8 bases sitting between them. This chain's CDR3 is CASSLTGAAGNTIYF. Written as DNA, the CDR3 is TGTGCCAGCAGCTTAACGGGGGCGGCTGGAAACACCATATATTTT.

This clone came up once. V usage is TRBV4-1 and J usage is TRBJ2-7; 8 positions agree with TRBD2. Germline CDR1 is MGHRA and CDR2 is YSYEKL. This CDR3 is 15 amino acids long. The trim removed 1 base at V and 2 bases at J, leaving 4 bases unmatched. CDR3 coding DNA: TGCGCCAGCAGCCAAGGAGCGGGGGTTGCCTACGAGCAGTACTTC. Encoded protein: CASSQGAGVAYEQYF.

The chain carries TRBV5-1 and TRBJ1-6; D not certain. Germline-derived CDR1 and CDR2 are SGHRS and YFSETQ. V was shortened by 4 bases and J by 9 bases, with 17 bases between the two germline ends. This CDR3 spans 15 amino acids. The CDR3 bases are TGCGCCAGCAGCACGGGAACCCCAGCAGGTTCACCCCTCCACTTT. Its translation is CASSTGTPAGSPLHF.

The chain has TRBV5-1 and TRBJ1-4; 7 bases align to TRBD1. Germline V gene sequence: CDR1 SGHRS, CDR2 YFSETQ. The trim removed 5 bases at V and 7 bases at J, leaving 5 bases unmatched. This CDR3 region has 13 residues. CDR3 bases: TGCGCCAGCAGTGCAGGGGGACGTGAAAAACTGTTTTTT. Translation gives CASSAGGREKLFF.

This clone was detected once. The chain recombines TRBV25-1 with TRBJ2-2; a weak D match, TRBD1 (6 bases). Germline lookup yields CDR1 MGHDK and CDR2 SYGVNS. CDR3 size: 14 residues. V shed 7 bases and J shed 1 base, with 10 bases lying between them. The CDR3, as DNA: TGTGCCAGCACAGAGGGACAGAACACCGGGGAGCTGTTTTTT. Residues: CASTEGQNTGELFF.

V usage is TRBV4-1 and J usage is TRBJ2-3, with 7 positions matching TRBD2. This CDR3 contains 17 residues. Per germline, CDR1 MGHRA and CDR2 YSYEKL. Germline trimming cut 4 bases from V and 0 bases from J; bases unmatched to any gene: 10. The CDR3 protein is CASSPKGLTPSTDTQYF. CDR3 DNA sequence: TGCGCCAGCAGCCCGAAGGGACTAACACCTAGCACAGATACGCAGTATTTT.

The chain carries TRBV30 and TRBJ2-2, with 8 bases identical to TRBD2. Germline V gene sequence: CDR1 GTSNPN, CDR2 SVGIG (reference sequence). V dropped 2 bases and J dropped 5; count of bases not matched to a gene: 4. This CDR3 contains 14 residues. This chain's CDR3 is CAWSRLAMTGELFF. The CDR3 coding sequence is TGTGCCTGGAGTCGACTAGCGATGACCGGGGAGCTGTTTTTT.

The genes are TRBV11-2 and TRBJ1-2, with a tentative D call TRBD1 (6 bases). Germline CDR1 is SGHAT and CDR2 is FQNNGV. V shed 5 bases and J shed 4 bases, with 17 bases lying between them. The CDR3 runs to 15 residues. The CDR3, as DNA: TGTGCCAGCAGCGCCATTACAGGGAAGGGCTATGGCTACACCTTC. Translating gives CASSAITGKGYGYTF.

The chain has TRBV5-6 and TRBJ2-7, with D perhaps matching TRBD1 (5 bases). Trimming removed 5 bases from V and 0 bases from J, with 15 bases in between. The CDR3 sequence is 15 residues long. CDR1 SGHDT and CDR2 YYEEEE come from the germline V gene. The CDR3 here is CASSPTNRFSYEQYF. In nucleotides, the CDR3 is TGTGCCAGCAGTCCTACCAACAGGTTCTCCTACGAGCAGTACTTC.

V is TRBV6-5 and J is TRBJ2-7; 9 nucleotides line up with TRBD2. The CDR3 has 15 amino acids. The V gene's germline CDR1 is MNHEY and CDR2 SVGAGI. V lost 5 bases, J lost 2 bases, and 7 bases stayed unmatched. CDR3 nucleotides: TGTGCCAGCAGTAGGGTAGCGGGGGCCCCCTACGAGCAGTACTTC. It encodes CASSRVAGAPYEQYF.

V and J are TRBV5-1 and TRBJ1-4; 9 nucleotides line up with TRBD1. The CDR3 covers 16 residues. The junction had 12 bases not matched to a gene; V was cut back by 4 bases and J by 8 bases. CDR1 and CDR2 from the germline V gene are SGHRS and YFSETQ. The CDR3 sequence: CASSTGQSDRGEKLFF. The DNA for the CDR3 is TGCGCCAGCAGCACGGGCCAGTCGGACAGGGGAGAAAAACTGTTTTTT.

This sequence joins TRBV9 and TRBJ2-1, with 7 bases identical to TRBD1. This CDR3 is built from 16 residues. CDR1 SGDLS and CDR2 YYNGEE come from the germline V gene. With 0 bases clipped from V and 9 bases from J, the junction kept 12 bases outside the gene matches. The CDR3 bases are TGTGCCAGCAGCGTAGCTACGGGACAGACCATGAGTGAGCAGTTCTTC. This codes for CASSVATGQTMSEQFF.

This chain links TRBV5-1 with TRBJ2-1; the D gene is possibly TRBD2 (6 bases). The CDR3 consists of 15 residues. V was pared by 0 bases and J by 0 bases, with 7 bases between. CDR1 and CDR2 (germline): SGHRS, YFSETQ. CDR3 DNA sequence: TGCGCCAGCAGCTTGGTCGGGGGCTCCTACAATGAGCAGTTCTTC. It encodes CASSLVGGSYNEQFF.

The CDR3 nucleotides are TGTGCCAGCAGCTACCCAGGGAGGATGGGGACTGAAGCTTTCTTT. Protein product: CASSYPGRMGTEAFF. V is TRBV5-4 and J is TRBJ1-1; TRBD1 is a possible D gene (5 bases). The V gene lost 3 bases and the J gene lost 5 bases, with 17 bases spanning the gap. The CDR3 has 15 amino acids. Germline CDR1 SGHNT, CDR2 YYREEE (reference sequence).

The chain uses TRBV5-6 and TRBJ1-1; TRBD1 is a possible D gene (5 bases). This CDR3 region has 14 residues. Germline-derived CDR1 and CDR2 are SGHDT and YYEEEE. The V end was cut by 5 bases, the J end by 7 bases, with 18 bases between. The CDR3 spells CASRTYQGNSEAFF. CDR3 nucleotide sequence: TGTGCCAGCAGGACATATCAGGGTAATAGTGAAGCTTTCTTT.

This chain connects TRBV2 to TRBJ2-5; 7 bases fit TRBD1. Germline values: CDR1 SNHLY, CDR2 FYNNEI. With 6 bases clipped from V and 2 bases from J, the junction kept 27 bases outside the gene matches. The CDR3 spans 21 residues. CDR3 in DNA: TGTGCCAGCAGGTACGCTCCGGAGTGGCCGTGGGACAGTTCTGGACAAGAGACCCAGTACTTC. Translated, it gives CASRYAPEWPWDSSGQETQYF. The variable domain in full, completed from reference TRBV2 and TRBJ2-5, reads EPEVTQTPSHQVTQMGQEVILRCVPISNHLYFYWYRQILGQKVEFLVSFYNNEISEKSEIFDDQFSVERPDGSNFTLKIRSTKLEDSAMYFCASRYAPEWPWDSSGQETQYFGPGTRLLVL.

The CDR3 is CASSSEASGRALAKNIQYF. CDR3 sequence (DNA): TGTGCCAGCAGCTCGGAGGCTAGCGGGAGGGCTCTAGCCAAAAACATTCAGTACTTC. This chain uses TRBV3-1 (or the pseudogene TRBV3-2) with TRBJ2-4, with 12 bases matching TRBD2. Germline trimming cut 5 bases from V and 0 bases from J; bases unmatched to any gene: 11. The CDR3 length is 19 residues. The germline CDR1 and CDR2 sequences are LGHDT and YNNKEL (reference sequence).

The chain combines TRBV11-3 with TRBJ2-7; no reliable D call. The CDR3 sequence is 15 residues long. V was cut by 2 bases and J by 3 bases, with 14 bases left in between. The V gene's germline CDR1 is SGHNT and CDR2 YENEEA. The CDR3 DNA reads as TGTGCCAGCAGCTTACTAGGTGGTAAAGACTACGAGCAGTACTTC. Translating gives CASSLLGGKDYEQYF.

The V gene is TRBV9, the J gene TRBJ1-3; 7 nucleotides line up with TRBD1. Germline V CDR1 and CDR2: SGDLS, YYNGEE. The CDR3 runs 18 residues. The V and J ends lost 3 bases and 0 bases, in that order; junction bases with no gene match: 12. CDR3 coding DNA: TGTGCCAGCAGCGGGAGGGGGCCGGGCCCGGGCTCTGGAAACACCATATATTTT. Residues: CASSGRGPGPGSGNTIYF.

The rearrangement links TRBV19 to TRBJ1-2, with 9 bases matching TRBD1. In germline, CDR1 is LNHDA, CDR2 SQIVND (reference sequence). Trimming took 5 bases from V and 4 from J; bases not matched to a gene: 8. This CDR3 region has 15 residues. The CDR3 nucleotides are TGTGCCAGTAGTCCCGGGACAGGGCGCCTCTATGGCTACACCTTC. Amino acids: CASSPGTGRLYGYTF.

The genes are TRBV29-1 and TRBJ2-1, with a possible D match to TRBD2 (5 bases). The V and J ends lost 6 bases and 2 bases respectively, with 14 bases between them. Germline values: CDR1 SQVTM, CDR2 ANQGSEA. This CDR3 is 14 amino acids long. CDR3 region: CSVVLARPYNEQFF. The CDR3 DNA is TGCAGCGTGGTCCTAGCTCGCCCCTACAATGAGCAGTTCTTC.

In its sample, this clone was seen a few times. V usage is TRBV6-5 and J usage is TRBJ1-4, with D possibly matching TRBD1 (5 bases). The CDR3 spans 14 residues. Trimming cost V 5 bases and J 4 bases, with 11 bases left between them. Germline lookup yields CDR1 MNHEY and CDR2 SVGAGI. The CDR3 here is CASSRTRSNEKLFF. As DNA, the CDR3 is TGTGCCAGCAGTCGGACACGGAGTAATGAAAAACTGTTTTTT.